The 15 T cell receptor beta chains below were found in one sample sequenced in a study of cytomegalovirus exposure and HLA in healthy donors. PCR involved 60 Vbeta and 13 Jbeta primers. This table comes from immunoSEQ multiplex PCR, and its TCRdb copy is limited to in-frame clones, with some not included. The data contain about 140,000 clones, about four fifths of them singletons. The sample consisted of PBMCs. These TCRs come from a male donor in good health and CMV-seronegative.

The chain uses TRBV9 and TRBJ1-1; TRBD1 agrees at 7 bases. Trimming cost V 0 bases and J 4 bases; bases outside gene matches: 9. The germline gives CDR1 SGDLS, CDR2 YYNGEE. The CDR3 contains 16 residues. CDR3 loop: CASSVAASGGGTEAFF. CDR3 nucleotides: TGTGCCAGCAGCGTAGCCGCTTCAGGGGGAGGCACTGAAGCTTTCTTT.

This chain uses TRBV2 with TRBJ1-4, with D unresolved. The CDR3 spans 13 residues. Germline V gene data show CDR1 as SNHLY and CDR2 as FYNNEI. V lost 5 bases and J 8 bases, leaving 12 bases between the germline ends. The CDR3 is CASSYLGPEKLFF. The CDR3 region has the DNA TGTGCCAGCAGTTATCTTGGGCCCGAAAAACTGTTTTTT.

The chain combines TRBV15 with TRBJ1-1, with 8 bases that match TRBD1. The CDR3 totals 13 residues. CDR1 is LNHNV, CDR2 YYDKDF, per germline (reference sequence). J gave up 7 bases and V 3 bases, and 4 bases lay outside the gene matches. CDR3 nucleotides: TGTGCCACCAGCAGTGTAGGGACAGGTGAAGCTTTCTTT. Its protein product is CATSSVGTGEAFF.

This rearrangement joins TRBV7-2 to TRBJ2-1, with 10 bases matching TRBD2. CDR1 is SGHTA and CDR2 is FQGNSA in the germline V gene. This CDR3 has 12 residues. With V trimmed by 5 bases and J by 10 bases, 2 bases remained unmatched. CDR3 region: CASSPLAGEQFF. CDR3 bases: TGTGCCAGCAGCCCACTAGCGGGGGAGCAGTTCTTC.

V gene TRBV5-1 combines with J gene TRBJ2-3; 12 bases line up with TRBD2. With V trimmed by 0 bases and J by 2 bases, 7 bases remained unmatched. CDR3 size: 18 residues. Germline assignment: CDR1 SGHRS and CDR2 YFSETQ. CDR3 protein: CASSLGSLAGGLTDTQYF. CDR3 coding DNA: TGCGCCAGCAGCTTGGGATCACTAGCGGGGGGCCTCACAGATACGCAGTATTTT. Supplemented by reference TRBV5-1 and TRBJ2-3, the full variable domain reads KAGVTQTPRYLIKTRGQQVTLSCSPISGHRSVSWYQQTPGQGLQFLFEYFSETQRNKGNFPGRFSGRQFSNSRSEMNVSTLELGDSALYLCASSLGSLAGGLTDTQYFGPGTRLTVL.

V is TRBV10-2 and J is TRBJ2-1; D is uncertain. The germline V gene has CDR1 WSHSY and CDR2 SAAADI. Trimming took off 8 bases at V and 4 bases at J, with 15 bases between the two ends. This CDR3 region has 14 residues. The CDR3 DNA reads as TGCGCCAGCTCAAGTGTACATCCGTACAATGAGCAGTTCTTC. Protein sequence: CASSSVHPYNEQFF.

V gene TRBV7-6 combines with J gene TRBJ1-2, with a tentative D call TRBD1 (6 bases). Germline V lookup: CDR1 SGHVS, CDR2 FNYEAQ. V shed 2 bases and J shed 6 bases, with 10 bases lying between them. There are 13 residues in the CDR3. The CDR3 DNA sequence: TGTGCCAGCAGCTTAACAGGGAGCGATGGCTACACCTTC. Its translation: CASSLTGSDGYTF.

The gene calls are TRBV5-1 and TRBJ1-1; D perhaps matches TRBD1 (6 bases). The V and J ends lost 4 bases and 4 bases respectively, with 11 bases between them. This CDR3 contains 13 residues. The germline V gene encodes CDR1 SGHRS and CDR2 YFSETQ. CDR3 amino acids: CASSNQGGTEAFF. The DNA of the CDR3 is TGCGCCAGCAGCAACCAAGGGGGCACTGAAGCTTTCTTT.

CDR3 sequence reads: CASSSGTVVPGELFF. The CDR3 coding sequence is TGTGCCAGCAGCTCGGGGACTGTAGTTCCCGGGGAGCTGTTTTTT. This rearrangement joins TRBV11-3 to TRBJ2-2; D is perhaps TRBD2 (6 bases). V gave up 4 bases and J gave up 6 bases, with 15 bases separating them. Germline V lookup: CDR1 SGHNT, CDR2 YENEEA. The CDR3 sequence is 15 residues long.

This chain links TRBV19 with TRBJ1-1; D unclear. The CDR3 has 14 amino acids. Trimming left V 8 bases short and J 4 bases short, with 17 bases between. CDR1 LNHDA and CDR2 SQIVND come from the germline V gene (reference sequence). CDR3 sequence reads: CASLPDYLSTEAFF. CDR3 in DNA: TGTGCCAGTCTCCCGGACTACCTAAGCACTGAAGCTTTCTTT.

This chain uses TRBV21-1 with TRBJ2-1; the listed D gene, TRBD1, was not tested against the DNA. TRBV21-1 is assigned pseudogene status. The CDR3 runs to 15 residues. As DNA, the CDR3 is TGTGCCAGCAGCCACTGTGGGCAGGCCTACAATGAGCAGTTCTTC. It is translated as CASSHCGQAYNEQFF.

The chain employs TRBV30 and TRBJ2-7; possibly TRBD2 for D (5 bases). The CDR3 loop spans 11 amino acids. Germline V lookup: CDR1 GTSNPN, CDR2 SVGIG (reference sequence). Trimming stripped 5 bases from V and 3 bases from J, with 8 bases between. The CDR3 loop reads CAWGELYEQYF. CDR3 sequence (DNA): TGTGCCTGGGGGGAGCTCTACGAGCAGTACTTC.

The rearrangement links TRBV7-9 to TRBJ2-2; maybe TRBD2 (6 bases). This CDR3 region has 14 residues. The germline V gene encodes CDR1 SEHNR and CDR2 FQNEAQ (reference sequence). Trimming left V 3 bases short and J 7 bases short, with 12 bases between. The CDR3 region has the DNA TGTGCCAGCAGCTTTCTACTAGCAAACGGGGAGCTGTTTTTT. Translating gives CASSFLLANGELFF.

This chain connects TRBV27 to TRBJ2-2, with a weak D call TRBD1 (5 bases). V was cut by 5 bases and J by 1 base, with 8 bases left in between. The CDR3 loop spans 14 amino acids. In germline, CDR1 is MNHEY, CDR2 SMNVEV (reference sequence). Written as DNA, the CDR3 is TGTGCCAGCAGTATAGACAGGAACACCGGGGAGCTGTTTTTT. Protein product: CASSIDRNTGELFF.

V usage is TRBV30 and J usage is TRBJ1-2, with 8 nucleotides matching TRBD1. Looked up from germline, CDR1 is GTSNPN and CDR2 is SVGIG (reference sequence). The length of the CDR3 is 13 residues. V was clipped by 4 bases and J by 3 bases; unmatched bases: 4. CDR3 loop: CAWNSGQDYGYTF. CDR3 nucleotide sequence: TGTGCCTGGAATTCGGGACAGGACTATGGCTACACCTTC.